Listed here are 2 T cell receptor beta chains from one sample, sequenced in a study of blood T cells in healthy people across ages. A sample-barcoded 5' primer and a J-beta primer mix were used in a second PCR of about 6 to 11 cycles. TCRdb reprocessed the 5' RACE reads with MiXCR, giving one entry per CDR3 protein. Of approximately 800,000 distinct CDR3 sequences in the sample, over 45% are singletons; the top ten hold approximately 20%. The sample comprised blood. These receptors were taken from a man between 25 and 39 years old in good health.

CDR3 in DNA: TGTGCCAGCAGCTTAACGGGGGGGCTTTCAGCTGAGCAGTTCTTC. Amino acid sequence: CASSLTGGLSAEQFF. V is TRBV7-2 and J is TRBJ2-1; 8 nucleotides agree with TRBD2. The CDR3 consists of 15 residues. Losses at the gene ends were 2 bases for V and 9 bases for J; bases not matched to a gene: 9. Germline CDR1 SGHTA, CDR2 FQGNSA.

This rearrangement joins TRBV12-3 or TRBV12-4 to TRBJ2-5, with TRBD1 identical over 7 bases. This CDR3 comprises 14 residues. V lost 4 bases to trimming and J lost 5 bases; unmatched junction nucleotides: 7. CDR3 bases: TGTGCCAGCAGTTCATACAGGGGCGGTGAGACCCAGTACTTC. Its translation: CASSSYRGGETQYF.